This TCR beta chain was sequenced in a study of cytomegalovirus exposure and HLA in healthy donors. With 60 Vbeta and 13 Jbeta primers, the PCR was carried out. Sequenced by immunoSEQ multiplex PCR; TCRdb stores in-frame clones only, minus some. The top ten clones hold 9.5% to 12% of a sample with tens of thousands of clones, about nine tenths of them seen once. V shed 10 bases, J shed 4 bases, and the junction held 9 bases outside the gene matches. CDR1 is MNHEY and CDR2 is SVGAGI in the germline V gene. The CDR3 is 13 amino acids. Concerning this clone itself: Its antigen is currently unknown.

General study points: The majority of TCR sequences were rare, yet some public TCRs appeared in many donors.

This receptor was identified in a woman aged 40 to 55 in good health and CMV-seropositive. The gene calls are TRBV6-5 and TRBJ1-2; TRBD1 aligns across 7 bases. Sequencing was carried out using PBMCs. CDR3 amino acids: CATRRQGSYGYTF. In DNA, the CDR3 is TGTGCCACCAGAAGACAGGGAAGCTATGGCTACACCTTC.